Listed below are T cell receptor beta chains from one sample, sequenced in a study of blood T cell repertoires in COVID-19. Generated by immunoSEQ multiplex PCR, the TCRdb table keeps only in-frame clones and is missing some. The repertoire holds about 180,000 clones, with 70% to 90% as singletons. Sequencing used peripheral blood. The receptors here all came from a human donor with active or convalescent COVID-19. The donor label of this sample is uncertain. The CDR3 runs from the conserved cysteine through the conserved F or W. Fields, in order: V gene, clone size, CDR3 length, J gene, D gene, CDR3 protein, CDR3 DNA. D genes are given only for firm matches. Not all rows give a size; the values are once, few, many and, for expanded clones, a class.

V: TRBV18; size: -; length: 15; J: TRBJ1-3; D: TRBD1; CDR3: CASSPMDRVGNTIYF; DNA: TGTGCCAGCTCACCCATGGACAGGGTCGGAAACACCATATATTTT
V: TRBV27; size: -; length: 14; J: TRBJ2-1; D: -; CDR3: CASSLGGPENEQFF; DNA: TGTGCCAGCAGTTTAGGGGGCCCAGAGAATGAGCAGTTCTTC
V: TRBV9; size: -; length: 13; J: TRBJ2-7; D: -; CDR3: CASSVAQGYEQYF; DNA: TGTGCCAGCAGCGTAGCTCAGGGCTACGAGCAGTACTTC
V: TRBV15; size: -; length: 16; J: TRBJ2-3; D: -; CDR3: CATSKLPTRGTDTQYF; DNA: TGTGCCACCAGCAAGCTCCCGACACGCGGGACAGATACGCAGTATTTT
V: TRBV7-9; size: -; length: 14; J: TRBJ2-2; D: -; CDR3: CASSPSTGTGELFF; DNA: TGTGCCAGCAGCCCATCGACGGGCACCGGGGAGCTGTTTTTT
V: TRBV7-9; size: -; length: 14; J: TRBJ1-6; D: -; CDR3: CASSHQDSNSPLHF; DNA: TGTGCCAGCAGCCACCAGGACAGTAATTCACCCCTCCACTTT
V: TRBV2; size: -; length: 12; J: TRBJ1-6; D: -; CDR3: CASSQGNSPLHF; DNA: TGTGCCAGCAGTCAGGGGAATTCACCCCTCCACTTT
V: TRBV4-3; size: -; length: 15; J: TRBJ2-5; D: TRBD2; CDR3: CASSRLAGAQETQYF; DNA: TGCGCCAGCAGCCGCCTAGCGGGAGCACAAGAGACCCAGTACTTC
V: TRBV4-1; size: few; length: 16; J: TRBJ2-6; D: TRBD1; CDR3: CASSPQTGAGANVLTF; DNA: TGCGCCAGCAGCCCACAAACAGGGGCTGGGGCCAACGTCCTGACTTTC
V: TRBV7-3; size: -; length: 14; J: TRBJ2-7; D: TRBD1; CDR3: CASSLGTGPYEQYF; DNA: TGTGCCAGCAGCTTAGGGACAGGGCCCTACGAGCAGTACTTC
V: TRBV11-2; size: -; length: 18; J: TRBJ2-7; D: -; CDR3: CASSLVPVRRIEGYEQYF; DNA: TGTGCCAGCAGCTTAGTGCCTGTGCGGAGGATTGAGGGTTACGAGCAGTACTTC
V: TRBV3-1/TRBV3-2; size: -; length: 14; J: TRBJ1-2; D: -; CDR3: CASSQHRSGYGYTF; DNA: TGTGCCAGCAGCCAACACAGATCAGGTTACGGCTACACCTTC
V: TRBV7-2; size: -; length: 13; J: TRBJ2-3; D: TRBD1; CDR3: CASGTGVTDTQYF; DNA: TGTGCCAGCGGGACAGGGGTCACAGATACGCAGTATTTT
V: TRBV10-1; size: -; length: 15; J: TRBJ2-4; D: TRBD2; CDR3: CASSKSVAGGYIQYF; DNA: TGCGCCAGCAGCAAGTCGGTAGCGGGAGGATACATTCAGTACTTC
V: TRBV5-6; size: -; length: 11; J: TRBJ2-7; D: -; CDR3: CASGTGYEQYF; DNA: TGTGCCAGCGGAACGGGCTACGAGCAGTACTTC
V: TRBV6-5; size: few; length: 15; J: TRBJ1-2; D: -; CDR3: CASSNGGPGDYGYTF; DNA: TGTGCCAGCAGTAACGGGGGGCCCGGGGACTATGGCTACACCTTC
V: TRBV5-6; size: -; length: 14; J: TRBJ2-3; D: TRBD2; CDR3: CASSRSGVTDTQYF; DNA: TGTGCCAGCAGCCGGAGCGGGGTCACAGATACGCAGTATTTT
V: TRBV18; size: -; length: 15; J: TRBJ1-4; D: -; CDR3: CASSRNRVSNEKLFF; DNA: TGTGCCAGCTCACGAAACAGGGTATCTAATGAAAAACTGTTTTTT
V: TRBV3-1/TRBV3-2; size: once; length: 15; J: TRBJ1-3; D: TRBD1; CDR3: CASSRTGTAGNTIYF; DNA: TGTGCCAGCAGTCGGACAGGGACAGCTGGAAACACCATATATTTT
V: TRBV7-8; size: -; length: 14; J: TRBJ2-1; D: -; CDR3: CASSSRSGYNEQFF; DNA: TGTGCCAGCAGCTCACGCTCAGGTTACAATGAGCAGTTCTTC
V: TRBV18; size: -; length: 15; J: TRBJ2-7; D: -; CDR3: CASSPRVGGRDEQYF; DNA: TGTGCCAGCTCACCACGTGTTGGGGGCCGGGACGAGCAGTACTTC
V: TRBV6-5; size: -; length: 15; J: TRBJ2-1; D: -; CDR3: CASSYSVSGGNEQFF; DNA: TGTGCCAGCAGTTACTCTGTTTCCGGGGGCAATGAGCAGTTCTTC
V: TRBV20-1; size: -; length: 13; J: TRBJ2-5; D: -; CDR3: CSASFPNQETQYF; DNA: TGCAGTGCTAGTTTTCCCAACCAAGAGACCCAGTACTTC
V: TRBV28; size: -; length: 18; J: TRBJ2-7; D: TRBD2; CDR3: CASSSQTLTSGGTYEQYF; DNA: TGTGCCAGCAGTTCCCAGACTCTTACTAGCGGGGGCACCTACGAGCAGTACTTC
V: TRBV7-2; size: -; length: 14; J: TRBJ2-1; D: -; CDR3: CASSLDAGSNEQFF; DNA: TGTGCCAGCAGCTTAGATGCCGGTAGTAATGAGCAGTTCTTC
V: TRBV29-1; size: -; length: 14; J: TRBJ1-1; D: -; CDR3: CSVEPGSGEAEAFF; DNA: TGCAGCGTTGAACCGGGCTCGGGGGAAGCCGAAGCTTTCTTT
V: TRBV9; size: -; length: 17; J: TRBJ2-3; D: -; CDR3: CASSPSLKGGATDTQYF; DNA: TGTGCCAGCAGCCCCTCACTTAAGGGGGGGGCGACAGATACGCAGTATTTT
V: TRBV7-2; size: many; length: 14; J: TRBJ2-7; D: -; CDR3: CASRPGRRSSEQYF; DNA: TGTGCCAGCAGACCCGGTCGGAGGTCTTCAGAGCAGTACTTC
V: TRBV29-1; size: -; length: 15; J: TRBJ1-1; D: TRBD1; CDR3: CSGNRGLGMSTEAFF; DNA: TGCAGCGGCAACAGGGGGCTGGGGATGAGCACTGAAGCTTTCTTT
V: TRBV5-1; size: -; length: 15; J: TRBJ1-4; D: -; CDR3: CASSSTWSPKEKLFF; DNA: TGCGCCAGCAGCTCCACCTGGTCTCCTAAAGAAAAACTGTTTTTT
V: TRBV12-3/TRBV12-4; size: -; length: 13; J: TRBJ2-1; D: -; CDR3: CASSPPARVEQFF; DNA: TGTGCCAGCAGTCCTCCGGCCCGGGTTGAGCAGTTCTTC
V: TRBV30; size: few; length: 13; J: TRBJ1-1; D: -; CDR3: CAWSGGFGTEAFF; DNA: TGTGCCTGGAGTGGAGGGTTTGGGACTGAAGCTTTCTTT
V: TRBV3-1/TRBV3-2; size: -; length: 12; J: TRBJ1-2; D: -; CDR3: CASSHGGDGYTF; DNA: TGTGCCAGCAGCCATGGAGGGGATGGCTACACCTTC
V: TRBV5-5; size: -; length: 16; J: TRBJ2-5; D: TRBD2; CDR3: CASSLGRGVNQETQYF; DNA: TGTGCCAGCAGCTTGGGTCGGGGGGTTAACCAAGAGACCCAGTACTTC
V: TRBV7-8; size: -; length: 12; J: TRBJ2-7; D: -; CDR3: CASSLGAWEQYF; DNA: TGTGCCAGCAGCTTGGGGGCGTGGGAGCAGTACTTC
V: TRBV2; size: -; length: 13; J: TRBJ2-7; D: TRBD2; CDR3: CASTIGGGYEQYF; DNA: TGTGCCAGCACAATCGGGGGGGGCTACGAGCAGTACTTC
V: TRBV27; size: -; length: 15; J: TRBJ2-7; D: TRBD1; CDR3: CASSYRRQGDYEQYF; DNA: TGTGCCAGCAGTTACCGACGACAGGGAGACTACGAGCAGTACTTC
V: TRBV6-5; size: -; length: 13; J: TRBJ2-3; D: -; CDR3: CASLAVWRGTQYF; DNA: TGTGCCAGCCTTGCCGTCTGGAGGGGTACGCAGTATTTT
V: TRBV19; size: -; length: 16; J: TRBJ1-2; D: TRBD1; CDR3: CASSSPRTGRRYGYTF; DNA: TGTGCCAGTAGTTCCCCTCGGACAGGGAGAAGGTATGGCTACACCTTC
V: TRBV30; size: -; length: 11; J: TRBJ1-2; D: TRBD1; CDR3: CAWARQGRYTF; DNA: TGTGCCTGGGCCAGACAGGGTCGGTACACCTTC
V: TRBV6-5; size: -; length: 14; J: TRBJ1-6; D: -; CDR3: CASKYGVINSPLHF; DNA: TGTGCCAGCAAGTACGGGGTAATTAATTCACCCCTCCACTTT